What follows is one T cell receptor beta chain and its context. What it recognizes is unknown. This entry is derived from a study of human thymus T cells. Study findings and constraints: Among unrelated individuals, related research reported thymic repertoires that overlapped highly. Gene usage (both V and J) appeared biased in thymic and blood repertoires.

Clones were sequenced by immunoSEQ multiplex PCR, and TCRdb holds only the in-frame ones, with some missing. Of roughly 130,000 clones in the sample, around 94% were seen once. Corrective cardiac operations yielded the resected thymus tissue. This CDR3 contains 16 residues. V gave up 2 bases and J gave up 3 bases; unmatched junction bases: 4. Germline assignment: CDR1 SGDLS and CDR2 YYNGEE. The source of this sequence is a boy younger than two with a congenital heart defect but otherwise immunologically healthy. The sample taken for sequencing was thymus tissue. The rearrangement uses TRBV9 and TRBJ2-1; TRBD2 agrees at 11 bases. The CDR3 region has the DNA TGTGCCAGCAGCGTTAGACTAGCGGGGAGCTACAATGAGCAGTTCTTC. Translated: CASSVRLAGSYNEQFF.